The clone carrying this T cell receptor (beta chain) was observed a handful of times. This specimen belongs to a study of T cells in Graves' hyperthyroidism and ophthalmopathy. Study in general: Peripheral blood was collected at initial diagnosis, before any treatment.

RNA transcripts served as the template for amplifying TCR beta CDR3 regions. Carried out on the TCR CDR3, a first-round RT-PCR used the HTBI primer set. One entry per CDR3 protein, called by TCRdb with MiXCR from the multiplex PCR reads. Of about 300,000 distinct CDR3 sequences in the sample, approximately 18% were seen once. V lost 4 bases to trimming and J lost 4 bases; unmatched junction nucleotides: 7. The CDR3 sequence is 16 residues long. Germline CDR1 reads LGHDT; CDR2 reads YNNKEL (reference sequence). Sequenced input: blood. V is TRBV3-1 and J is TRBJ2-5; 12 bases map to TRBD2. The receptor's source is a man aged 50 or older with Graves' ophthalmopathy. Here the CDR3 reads CASSPRLAGEVETQYF. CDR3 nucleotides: TGTGCCAGCAGCCCCAGACTAGCGGGAGAGGTAGAGACCCAGTACTTC.